Shown below are 26 T cell receptor beta chains from a single sample sequenced in a study of tumor-infiltrating lymphocytes in primary liver carcinoma. Total RNA (around 500 ng) served as template for TCR beta cDNA synthesis primed by a constant-region primer. Construction of TCR beta libraries relied on three successive nested multiplex PCR rounds employing slightly modified ARM-PCR. Each of the first two PCR rounds ran roughly 9 cycles with TRBV1-TRBV30 forward and C-beta reverse primers. TCRdb analysed the multiplex PCR reads with MiXCR anew, one entry per CDR3 protein. Altogether approximately 320,000 distinct CDR3 sequences are present, more than 55% being singletons, with the ten largest covering over 15%. The researchers obtained blood RNA from unsorted whole blood and also extracted germline DNA. Sequences were obtained from peripheral blood. These receptors were taken from a woman aged 30 to 39 with primary liver carcinoma and hepatitis B virus infection.

This chain uses TRBV24-1 with TRBJ2-2, with 8 bases aligning to TRBD1. Germline CDR1 is KGHDR and CDR2 is SFDVKD. The CDR3 totals 16 residues. Unmatched junction bases numbered 6, after V lost 3 bases and J lost 4 bases. The CDR3: CATSDPGQGATGELFF. DNA of the CDR3: TGTGCCACCAGTGATCCCGGACAGGGAGCCACCGGGGAGCTGTTTTTT.

This clonotype was counted a few times. The CDR3 region has the DNA TGCGCCAGCAGCAGGGGAAGCAGGGACGAGCAGTACTTC. Protein product: CASSRGSRDEQYF. The chain employs TRBV5-1 and TRBJ2-7; possibly TRBD1 for D (5 bases). Germline assignment: CDR1 SGHRS and CDR2 YFSETQ. Trimming pared 4 bases from V and 5 bases from J, leaving 13 bases between. The CDR3 has 13 residues.

There are many counts of this clonotype. CDR3 in amino acids: CASSPGAGSHSYEQYF. CDR3 bases: TGTGCCAGCAGCCCAGGGGCGGGTTCCCACTCCTACGAGCAGTACTTC. V is TRBV5-6 and J is TRBJ2-7; TRBD1 is a possible D gene (6 bases). V lost 4 bases and J 0 bases, leaving 17 bases between the germline ends. CDR1 is SGHDT and CDR2 is YYEEEE in the germline V gene. The CDR3 length is 16 residues.

The chain is built from TRBV12-3 or TRBV12-4 and TRBJ2-7, with 7 bases matching TRBD1. This CDR3 spans 14 amino acids. In nucleotides, the CDR3 is TGTGCCAGCAGCTACGTCCAGGGGGTCAACGAGCAGTACGTA. Its protein is CASSYVQGVNEQYV.

For this clonotype: A much larger clone differs from this one at a single base, so this may be a read error. The gene calls are TRBV12-3 or TRBV12-4 and TRBJ1-1; D unclear. V shed 3 bases and J shed 4 bases, with 9 bases lying between them. This CDR3 contains 13 residues. The CDR3 nucleotides are TGTGCCAGCAGTTTCGGCGGACCCACTGAAGCTTTCTTT. Its translation is CASSFGGPTEAFF.

This clonotype was recorded once. The junction does not match germline at one end; this may be a read error. The chain combines TRBV11-3 with TRBJ2-1; 10 nucleotides match TRBD2. The V gene's germline CDR1 is SGHNT and CDR2 YENEEA. This CDR3 region has 16 residues. The DNA of the CDR3 is TGTGCCAGTAGCTTTGGGGGCTTAGCGGGAGGAAGTGAGCAGTTCTTC. Translating gives CASSFGGLAGGSEQFF.

A remark on this clonotype: It may be a read error: a sequence one base away is much more abundant. V usage is TRBV29-1 and J usage is TRBJ1-1; possibly TRBD1 for D (5 bases). Deletions cut 7 bases from V and 1 base from J, with 16 bases between. Looked up from germline, CDR1 is SQVTM and CDR2 is ANQGSEA. This CDR3 region has 14 residues. CDR3 region: CSARDSGTNTEAFF. For the CDR3, the DNA is TGCAGCGCCAGGGACTCGGGGACGAACACTGAAGCTTTCTTT.

Details on this clonotype: This may arise from a read error, as a much more abundant clone is one base away. The rearrangement links TRBV29-1 to TRBJ2-2, with D unclear. The CDR3 runs 12 residues. Germline loops: CDR1 SQVTM, CDR2 ANQGSEA. CDR3 region: CTALQEPGELFF. The CDR3 DNA sequence: TGCACCGCCCTCCAGGAACCCGGGGAGCTGTTTTTT.

In this sample, this clonotype turned up many times. The genes are TRBV6-5 and TRBJ2-7; D gene ambiguous. V shed 7 bases and J shed 3 bases, with 13 bases lying between them. This CDR3 spans 13 amino acids. Looked up from germline, CDR1 is MNHEY and CDR2 is SVGAGI. The CDR3 bases are TGTGCCAGCACCCCCGGCACGGACTACGAGCAGTACTTC. This gives the protein CASTPGTDYEQYF.

The chain has TRBV6-2 or TRBV6-3 and TRBJ2-1; the D is unclear. The CDR3 is 12 amino acids. Trimming pared 7 bases from V and 8 bases from J, leaving 12 bases between. Germline V gene lookup returns CDR1 MNHEY and CDR2 SVGEGT. The CDR3 here is CASKECDHEQFF. CDR3 in DNA: TGTGCCAGCAAGGAATGCGACCATGAGCAGTTCTTC.

The V gene is TRBV10-3, the J gene TRBJ2-3; possible D gene TRBD1, 6 bases. The ends were cut back, 0 bases at V and 0 bases at J, with 16 bases in the middle. The CDR3 is 18 residues long. Germline-derived CDR1 and CDR2 are ENHRY and SYGVKD. This CDR3 is CAISESTGVYPSTDTQYF. CDR3 DNA sequence: TGTGCCATCAGTGAGTCGACAGGTGTCTACCCTAGCACAGATACGCAGTATTTT.

The chain has TRBV6-5 and TRBJ2-2; TRBD2 agrees at 7 bases. The V gene's germline CDR1 is MNHEY and CDR2 SVGAGI. V lost 0 bases to trimming and J lost 4 bases; unmatched junction nucleotides: 5. This CDR3 region has 16 residues. The CDR3 reads CASSYSGGRRTGELFF. In nucleotides, the CDR3 is TGTGCCAGCAGTTACTCGGGCGGGAGACGCACCGGGGAGCTGTTTTTT.

The chain couples TRBV6-1 to TRBJ1-2; possible D gene TRBD1, 5 bases. CDR3 length: 13 amino acids. Trimming cost V 7 bases and J 13 bases, with 22 bases left between them. Germline V gives CDR1 MNHNS, CDR2 SASEGT. The chain's CDR3 is CASKERTLSRGTF. As DNA, the CDR3 is TGTGCCAGCAAGGAACGGACACTAAGTAGGGGCACCTTC.

Of note for this clonotype: At one end the junction does not follow the germline gene, possibly because of a read error. The genes are TRBV30 and TRBJ2-1; D tentatively fits TRBD1 or TRBD2 (5 bases each). The length of the CDR3 is 16 residues. CDR1 is GTSNPN and CDR2 is SVGIG in the germline V gene (reference sequence). CDR3: CAWSVARRGAYYEQFF. For the CDR3, the DNA is TGTGCCTGGAGTGTAGCGAGAAGGGGAGCCTACTATGAGCAGTTCTTC.

The chain combines TRBV7-9 with TRBJ2-5; 9 bases are shared with TRBD2. The CDR3 contains 17 residues. In germline, CDR1 is SEHNR, CDR2 FQNEAQ (reference sequence). After removal of 5 bases from V and 2 bases from J, the junction contained 12 bases not matched to a gene. The CDR3 sequence is CASSRDSRTSDQETQYF. CDR3 in DNA: TGTGCCAGCAGCCGAGACTCAAGGACTAGCGATCAAGAGACCCAGTACTTC.

Worth noting for this clonotype: A read error may explain this, as a much larger clone is one base away. The DNA for the CDR3 is TGTGCCAGCAGCTTATACACCGGGGGGCTGTTTTTT. Its protein product is CASSLYTGGLFF. V and J are TRBV13 and TRBJ2-2; possibly TRBD2 for D (6 bases). The CDR3 extends over 12 amino acids. CDR1 is PRHDT, CDR2 FYEKMQ, per germline (reference sequence).

This clonotype was seen ten or more times. This chain joins TRBV29-1 and TRBJ1-2, with D tentatively TRBD1 (5 bases). The germline V gene has CDR1 SQVTM and CDR2 ANQGSEA. The CDR3 is made up of 12 amino acids. With 5 bases removed from V and 7 bases from J, the gap between germline ends came to 14 bases. The chain's CDR3 is CSVSTTGAGYTF. DNA for the CDR3: TGCAGCGTTTCCACCACCGGGGCTGGCTACACCTTC. Using reference TRBV29-1 and TRBJ1-2 for the parts outside the CDR3, the full variable domain is SAVISQKPSRDICQRGTSLTIQCQVDSQVTMMFWYRQQPGQSLTLIATANQGSEATYESGFVIDKFPISRPNLTFSTLTVSNMSPEDSSIYLCSVSTTGAGYTFGSGTRLTVV.

J is TRBJ2-7 and V is TRBV10-3; the D gene is possibly TRBD2 (7 bases). The V end lost 0 bases, the J end lost 3 bases, and 18 bases lay between the germline ends. The CDR3 totals 17 residues. CDR1 is ENHRY, CDR2 SYGVKD, per germline. This CDR3 is CAISESSLDGGLYEQYF. The CDR3, as DNA: TGTGCCATCAGTGAGTCGTCGCTTGACGGGGGGCTCTACGAGCAGTACTTC.

At least ten counts were recorded for this clonotype. At one end, the junction sequence differs from germline, possibly due to a read error. This chain uses TRBV11-3 with TRBJ1-6; the D is unclear. Germline V gene sequence: CDR1 SGHNT, CDR2 YENEEA. This CDR3 spans 15 amino acids. Written as DNA, the CDR3 is TGTGCCAGCAGCCCCTCCCGGGTTCTTAATCCACCCCTCCACTTT. Its translation is CASSPSRVLNPPLHF.

The chain recombines TRBV14 with TRBJ2-5, with 8 bases that match TRBD1. Germline V gene data show CDR1 as SGHDN and CDR2 as FVKESK. This CDR3 spans 16 amino acids. V shed 0 bases, J shed 5 bases, and the junction held 8 bases outside the gene matches. The CDR3 is CASSQDGQGRVETQYF. The DNA of the CDR3 is TGTGCCAGCAGCCAAGATGGACAGGGAAGGGTGGAGACCCAGTACTTC.

This clonotype was observed at least ten times. The chain is built from TRBV29-1 and TRBJ2-5; the D gene is possibly TRBD2 (5 bases). Germline V gene data show CDR1 as SQVTM and CDR2 as ANQGSEA. The CDR3 runs 14 residues. V was clipped by 4 bases and J by 4 bases, with 16 bases between them. The CDR3 loop is CSVGAHGVGETQYF. The CDR3 nucleotides read TGCAGCGTTGGGGCGCACGGGGTCGGAGAGACCCAGTACTTC.

Comment on this clonotype: One end of the junction varies from germline; a read error may be responsible. The chain has TRBV12-3 or TRBV12-4 and TRBJ1-1; D remains unclear. The CDR3 totals 14 residues. CDR3 protein: CASSKNQVKTEAFF. The CDR3 nucleotides read TGTGCCAGCAGCAAGAATCAGGTGAAGACTGAAGCTTTCTTT.

The chain employs TRBV29-1 and TRBJ2-5, with D maybe TRBD1 (6 bases). Germline CDR1 is SQVTM and CDR2 is ANQGSEA. This CDR3 region has 12 residues. Trimming took off 5 bases at V and 13 bases at J, with 20 bases between the two ends. CDR3: CSVPNRDSGRYF. The CDR3 DNA reads TGCAGCGTTCCCAACAGGGATTCGGGGCGGTACTTC.

The rearrangement joins TRBV28 to TRBJ2-7; a weak D match, TRBD2 (5 bases). V was trimmed by 3 bases and J by 10 bases, leaving 16 bases between them. Germline V gene lookup returns CDR1 MDHEN and CDR2 SYDVKM. CDR3 length equals 13 residues. CDR3 nucleotides: TGTGCCAGCAGTTTTTTGTCGGGGAAGGAACAGTACTTC. Amino acid sequence: CASSFLSGKEQYF. Full variable domain (outside the CDR3, taken from reference TRBV28 and TRBJ2-7): DVKVTQSSRYLVKRTGEKVFLECVQDMDHENMFWYRQDPGLGLRLIYFSYDVKMKEKGDIPEGYSVSREKKERFSLILESASTNQTSMYLCASSFLSGKEQYFGPGTRLTVT.

About this clonotype itself: A clone one base away is much larger, so this may be a read error. This sequence joins TRBV29-1 and TRBJ2-3; no clear D gene. The J call may not be correct, given that the DNA end is closer to TRBJ1-5. This CDR3 contains 12 residues. CDR1 and CDR2 from the germline V gene are SQVTM and ANQGSEA. CDR3 coding DNA: TGCAGCGTTGGGCGGAGCACAGATACGCAGCATTTT. Protein sequence: CSVGRSTDTQHF.

This clonotype was observed a few times. The J gene is TRBJ2-3, the V gene TRBV6-1, with 7 bases that match TRBD1. CDR1 and CDR2 from the germline V gene are MNHNS and SASEGT. The CDR3 contains 14 residues. Germline trimming cut 8 bases from V and 2 bases from J; bases unmatched to any gene: 7. The CDR3 DNA follows: TGTGCCAGCGCATTAACAGGGGCCACAGATACGCAGTATTTT. Its protein is CASALTGATDTQYF.